This record looks at one T cell receptor beta chain sequence and its context. What it recognizes is unknown. These data are taken from a study of CD8 T cells in ankylosing spondylitis. V was trimmed by 4 bases and J by 7 bases, leaving 20 bases between them. Germline CDR1 DFQATT, CDR2 SNEGSKA (reference sequence). The CDR3 length is 15 residues. TCRdb re-analysed the 5' RACE reads in MiXCR, keeping a single row per CDR3 protein. The table records roughly 700,000 distinct CDR3 sequences, 19% of them present only once. Broader study findings: Eight or nine highly homologous variants made up a TCR beta motif that seemed to typify ankylosing spondylitis blood. Past research had described some motif variants in reactive arthritis synovial fluid and blood. Disease-linked clones bore a CD8+ phenotype and were relatively rare in peripheral blood.

The chain links TRBV20-1 to TRBJ1-5; perhaps TRBD1 as D (5 bases). The TCR originated in a male donor with ankylosing spondylitis. Sequences were obtained from blood, either unsorted or a sorted T cell fraction (not recorded which). CDR3 in DNA: TGCAGTGCTACTCTGACGGGAGGGACTCGACAGCCCCAGCATTTT. Residues: CSATLTGGTRQPQHF.